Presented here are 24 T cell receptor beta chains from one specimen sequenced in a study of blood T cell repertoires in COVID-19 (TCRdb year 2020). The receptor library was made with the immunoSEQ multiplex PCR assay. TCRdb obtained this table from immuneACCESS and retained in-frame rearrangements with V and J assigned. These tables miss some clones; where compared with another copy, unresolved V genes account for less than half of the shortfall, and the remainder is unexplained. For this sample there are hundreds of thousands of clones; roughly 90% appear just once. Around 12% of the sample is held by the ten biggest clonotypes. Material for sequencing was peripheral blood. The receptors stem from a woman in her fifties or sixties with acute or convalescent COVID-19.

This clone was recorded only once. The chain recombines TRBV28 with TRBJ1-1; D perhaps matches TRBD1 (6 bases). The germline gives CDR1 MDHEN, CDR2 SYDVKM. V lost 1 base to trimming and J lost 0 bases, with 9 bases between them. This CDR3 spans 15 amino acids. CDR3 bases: TGTGCCAGCAGTTTATTACAGGGAATGAACACTGAAGCTTTCTTT. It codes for CASSLLQGMNTEAFF.

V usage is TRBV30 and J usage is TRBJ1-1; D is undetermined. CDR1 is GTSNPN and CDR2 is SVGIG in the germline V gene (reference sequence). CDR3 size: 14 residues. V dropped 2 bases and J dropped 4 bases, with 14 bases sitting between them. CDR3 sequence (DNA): TGTGCCTGGAGTAGCCGGGTTTTAGGCACTGAAGCTTTCTTT. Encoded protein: CAWSSRVLGTEAFF. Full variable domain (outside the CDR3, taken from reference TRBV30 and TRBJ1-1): SQTIHQWPATLVQPVGSPLSLECTVEGTSNPNLYWYRQAAGRGLQLLFYSVGIGQISSEVPQNLSASRPQDRQFILSSKKLLLSDSGFYLCAWSSRVLGTEAFFGQGTRLTVV.

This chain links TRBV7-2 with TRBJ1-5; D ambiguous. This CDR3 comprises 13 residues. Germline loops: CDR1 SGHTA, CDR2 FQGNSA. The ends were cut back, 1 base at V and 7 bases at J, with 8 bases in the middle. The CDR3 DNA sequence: TGTGCCAGCAGCTTAGGTTCTGAGCAGCCCCAGCATTTT. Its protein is CASSLGSEQPQHF.

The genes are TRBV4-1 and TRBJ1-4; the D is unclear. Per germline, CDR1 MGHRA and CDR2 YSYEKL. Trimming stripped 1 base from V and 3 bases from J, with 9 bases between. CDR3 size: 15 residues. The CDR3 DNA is TGCGCCAGCAGCCAAGTTGCGGATTCTAATGAAAAACTGTTTTTT. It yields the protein CASSQVADSNEKLFF.

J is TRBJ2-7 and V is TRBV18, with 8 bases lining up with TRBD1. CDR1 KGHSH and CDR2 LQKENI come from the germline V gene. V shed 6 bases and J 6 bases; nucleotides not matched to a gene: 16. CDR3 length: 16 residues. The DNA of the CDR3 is TGTGCCAGCTCTCCTTCCCAGGGGGCGTCGGGTAGCGAGCAGTACTTC. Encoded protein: CASSPSQGASGSEQYF.

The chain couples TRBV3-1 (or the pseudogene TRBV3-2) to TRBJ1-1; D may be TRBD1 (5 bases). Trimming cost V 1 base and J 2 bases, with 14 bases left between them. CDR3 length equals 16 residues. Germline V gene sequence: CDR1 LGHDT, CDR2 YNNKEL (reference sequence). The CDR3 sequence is CASSQAGGGTNTEAFF. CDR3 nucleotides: TGTGCCAGCAGCCAAGCGGGCGGCGGGACTAACACTGAAGCTTTCTTT.

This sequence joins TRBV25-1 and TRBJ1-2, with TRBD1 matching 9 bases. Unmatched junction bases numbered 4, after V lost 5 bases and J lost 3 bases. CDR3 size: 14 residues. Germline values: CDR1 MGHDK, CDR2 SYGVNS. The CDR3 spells CASSPRDRDYGYTF. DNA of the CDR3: TGTGCCAGCAGTCCGAGGGACAGGGACTATGGCTACACCTTC.

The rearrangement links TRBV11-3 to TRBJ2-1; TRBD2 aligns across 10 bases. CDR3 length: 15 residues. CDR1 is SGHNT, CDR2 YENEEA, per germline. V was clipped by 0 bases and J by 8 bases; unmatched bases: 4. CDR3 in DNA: TGTGCCAGCAGCTTAGAAGCGGGAGGGCCTCATGAGCAGTTCTTC. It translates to CASSLEAGGPHEQFF.

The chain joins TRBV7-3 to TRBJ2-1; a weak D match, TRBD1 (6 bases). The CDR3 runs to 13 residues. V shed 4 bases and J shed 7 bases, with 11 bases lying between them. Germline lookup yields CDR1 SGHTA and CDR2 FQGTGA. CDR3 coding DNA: TGTGCCAGCAGCTCTGCAGGGGCGAATGAGCAGTTCTTC. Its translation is CASSSAGANEQFF.

The CDR3 sequence is CASSLEHVGDEQYF. CDR3 bases: TGTGCCAGCAGCTTAGAACATGTGGGAGACGAGCAGTACTTC. V usage is TRBV11-2 and J usage is TRBJ2-7; TRBD2 might be the D (5 bases). Per the germline V gene, CDR1 is SGHAT and CDR2 is FQNNGV. This CDR3 is 14 amino acids long. Trimming left V 0 bases short and J 5 bases short, with 11 bases between. The full variable domain, its missing parts supplied by reference TRBV11-2 and TRBJ2-7, is EAGVAQSPRYKIIEKRQSVAFWCNPISGHATLYWYQQILGQGPKLLIQFQNNGVVDDSQLPKDRFSAERLKGVDSTLKIQPAKLEDSAVYLCASSLEHVGDEQYFGPGTRLTVT.

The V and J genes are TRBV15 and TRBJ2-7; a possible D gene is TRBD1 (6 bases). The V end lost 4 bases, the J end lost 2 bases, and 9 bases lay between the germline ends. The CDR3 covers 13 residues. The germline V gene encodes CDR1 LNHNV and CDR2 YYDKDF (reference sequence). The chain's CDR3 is CATSMDRAYEQYF. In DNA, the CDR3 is TGTGCCACCAGCATGGACAGAGCCTACGAGCAGTACTTC. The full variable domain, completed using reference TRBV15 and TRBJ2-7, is DAMVIQNPRYQVTQFGKPVTLSCSQTLNHNVMYWYQQKSSQAPKLLFHYYDKDFNNEADTPDNFQSRRPNTSFCFLDIRSPGLGDTAMYLCATSMDRAYEQYFGPGTRLTVT.

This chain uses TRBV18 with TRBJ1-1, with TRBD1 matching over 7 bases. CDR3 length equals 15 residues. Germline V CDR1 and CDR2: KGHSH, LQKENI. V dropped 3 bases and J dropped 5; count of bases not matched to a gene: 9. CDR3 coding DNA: TGTGCCAGCTCACCCCGACAGGGTAGTAGAACTGAAGCTTTCTTT. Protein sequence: CASSPRQGSRTEAFF.

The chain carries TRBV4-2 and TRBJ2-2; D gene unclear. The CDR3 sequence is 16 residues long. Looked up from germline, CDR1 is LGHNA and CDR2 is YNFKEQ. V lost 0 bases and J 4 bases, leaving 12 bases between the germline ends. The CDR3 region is CASSQDRQASTGELFF. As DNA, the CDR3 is TGTGCCAGCAGCCAAGATAGGCAGGCTTCCACCGGGGAGCTGTTTTTT.

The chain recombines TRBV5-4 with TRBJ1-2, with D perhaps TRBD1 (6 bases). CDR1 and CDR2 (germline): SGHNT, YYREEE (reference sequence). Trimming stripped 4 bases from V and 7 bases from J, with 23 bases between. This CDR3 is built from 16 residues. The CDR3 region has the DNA TGTGCCAGCAGCCCCTCCCCGCACCAGGGGCGACGTGGCTACACCTTC. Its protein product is CASSPSPHQGRRGYTF.

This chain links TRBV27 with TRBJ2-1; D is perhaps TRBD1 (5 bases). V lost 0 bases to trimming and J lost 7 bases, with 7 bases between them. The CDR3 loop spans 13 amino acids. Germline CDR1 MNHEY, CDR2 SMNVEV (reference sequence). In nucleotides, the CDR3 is TGTGCCAGCAGTTTATCTTCAGGGAATGAGCAGTTCTTC. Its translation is CASSLSSGNEQFF.

The CDR3 loop is CASSWGAGRNTGELFF. The CDR3, as DNA: TGTGCCAGCAGTTGGGGAGCGGGGCGGAACACCGGGGAGCTGTTTTTT. The chain is built from TRBV6-5 and TRBJ2-2; 7 nucleotides align to TRBD2. The germline V gene has CDR1 MNHEY and CDR2 SVGAGI. With V trimmed by 4 bases and J by 1 base, 6 bases remained unmatched. This CDR3 is 16 amino acids long.

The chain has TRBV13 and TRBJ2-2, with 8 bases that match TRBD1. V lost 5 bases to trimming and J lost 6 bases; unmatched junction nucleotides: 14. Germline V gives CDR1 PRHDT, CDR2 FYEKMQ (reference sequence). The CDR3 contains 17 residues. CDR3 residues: CASSPGTGGIHAGELFF. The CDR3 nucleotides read TGTGCCAGCAGCCCCGGGACAGGTGGTATTCACGCCGGGGAGCTGTTTTTT.

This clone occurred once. The CDR3 sequence is CASSEGPGQGRQPQHF. The CDR3 DNA is TGTGCCAGCAGTGAAGGACCGGGACAGGGGCGGCAGCCCCAGCATTTT. This chain joins TRBV6-1 and TRBJ1-5, with TRBD1 matching over 10 bases. The V segment lost 1 base and the J segment 7 bases; nucleotides outside the gene matches: 7. The CDR3 sequence is 16 residues long. Germline V lookup: CDR1 MNHNS, CDR2 SASEGT.

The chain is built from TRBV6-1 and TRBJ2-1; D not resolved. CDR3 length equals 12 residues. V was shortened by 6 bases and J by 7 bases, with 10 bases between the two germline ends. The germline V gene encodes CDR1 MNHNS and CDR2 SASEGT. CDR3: CASSADTNEQFF. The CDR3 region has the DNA TGTGCCAGCAGCGCAGATACGAATGAGCAGTTCTTC.

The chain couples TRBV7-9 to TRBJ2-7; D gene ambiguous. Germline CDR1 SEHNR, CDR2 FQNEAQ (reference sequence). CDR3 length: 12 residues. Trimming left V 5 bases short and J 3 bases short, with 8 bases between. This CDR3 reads CASSPNSYEQYF. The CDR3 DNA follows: TGTGCCAGCAGCCCCAACAGCTACGAGCAGTACTTC.

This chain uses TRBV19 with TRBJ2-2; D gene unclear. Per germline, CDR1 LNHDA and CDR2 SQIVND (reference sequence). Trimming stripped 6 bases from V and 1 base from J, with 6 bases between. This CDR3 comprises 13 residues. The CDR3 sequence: CASRRENTGELFF. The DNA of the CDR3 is TGTGCCAGTAGGCGAGAGAACACCGGGGAGCTGTTTTTT.

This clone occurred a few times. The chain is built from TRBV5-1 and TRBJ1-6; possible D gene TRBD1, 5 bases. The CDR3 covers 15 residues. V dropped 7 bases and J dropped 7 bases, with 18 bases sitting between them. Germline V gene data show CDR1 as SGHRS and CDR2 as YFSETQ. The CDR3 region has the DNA TGCGCCAGCTCCAGGGCAGGGCCGAGGAATTCACCCCTCCACTTT. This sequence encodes CASSRAGPRNSPLHF.

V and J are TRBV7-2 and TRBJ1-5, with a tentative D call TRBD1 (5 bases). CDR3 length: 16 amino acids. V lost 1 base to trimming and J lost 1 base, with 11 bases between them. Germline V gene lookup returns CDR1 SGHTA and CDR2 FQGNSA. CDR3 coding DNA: TGTGCCAGCAGCTTAGAGGAGGGGCGCAGCAATCAGCCCCAGCATTTT. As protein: CASSLEEGRSNQPQHF.

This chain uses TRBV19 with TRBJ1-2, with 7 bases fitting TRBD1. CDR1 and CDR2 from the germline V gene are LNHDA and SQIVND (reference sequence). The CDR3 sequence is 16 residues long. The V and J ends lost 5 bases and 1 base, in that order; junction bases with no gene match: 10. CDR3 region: CASSRGKDRDNYGYTF. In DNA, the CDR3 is TGTGCCAGTAGTCGGGGGAAAGACAGGGATAACTATGGCTACACCTTC.